The 27 T cell receptor beta chains below were found in one sample sequenced in a study of T cell repertoires in cytomegalovirus infection. These receptors' antigens are unknown. MiXCR, applied by TCRdb to the reads, yields one record per CDR3 protein. The sample consists of about 920,000 distinct CDR3 sequences, 25% to 40% of them appearing once. The sample here was cultured CD8+ T cells from PBMCs, taken from culture after CMV antigen stimulation. These receptor sequences come from a human donor in good health (CMV status not recorded). Some clones in this sample may be carry-over from other donors' samples.

A few counts support this clonotype. The J gene is TRBJ1-1, the V gene TRBV7-2; a possible D gene is TRBD1 (6 bases). V lost 2 bases to trimming and J lost 3 bases, with 10 bases between them. This CDR3 is 14 amino acids long. The V gene's germline CDR1 is SGHTA and CDR2 FQGNSA. The CDR3 loop reads CASSLIRGHTEAFF. The CDR3 DNA reads TGTGCCAGCAGCTTAATACGGGGGCACACTGAAGCTTTCTTT.

Only a few counts were recorded for this clonotype. CDR3 sequence (DNA): TGTGCCAGCAGCCATTCTAGCGGGGTGAACACCGGGGAGCTGTTTTTT. This codes for CASSHSSGVNTGELFF. The chain combines TRBV7-9 with TRBJ2-2, with 9 bases aligning to TRBD2. Germline V gene sequence: CDR1 SEHNR, CDR2 FQNEAQ (reference sequence). After removal of 5 bases from V and 1 base from J, the junction contained 5 bases not matched to a gene. The CDR3 consists of 16 residues.

This rearrangement joins TRBV7-4 to TRBJ2-5, with 9 bases identical to TRBD1. This CDR3 has 14 amino acids. Germline-derived CDR1 and CDR2 are SGHVT and SQSDAQ. V shed 3 bases and J 4 bases; nucleotides not matched to a gene: 3. CDR3 protein: CASSFHRGLETQYF. In nucleotides, the CDR3 is TGTGCCAGCAGCTTCCACAGGGGGCTAGAGACCCAGTACTTC.

This clonotype has a handful of counts. The chain carries TRBV7-9 and TRBJ2-7, with D perhaps matching TRBD1 (6 bases). There are 14 residues in the CDR3. In germline, CDR1 is SEHNR, CDR2 FQNEAQ (reference sequence). The V end lost 4 bases, the J end lost 3 bases, and 13 bases lay between the germline ends. DNA of the CDR3: TGTGCCAGCAGCTCCCGGGACATTTACTACGAGCAGTACTTC. Its translation is CASSSRDIYYEQYF.

The J gene is TRBJ2-1, the V gene TRBV19; 8 nucleotides match TRBD2. After removal of 1 base from V and 6 bases from J, the junction contained 5 bases not matched to a gene. The CDR3 sequence is 15 residues long. Germline CDR1 LNHDA, CDR2 SQIVND (reference sequence). Here the CDR3 reads CASSIGAGGLNEQFF. In DNA form, the CDR3 reads TGTGCCAGTAGTATAGGGGCGGGGGGCCTCAATGAGCAGTTCTTC.

This clonotype appeared a few times. The chain combines TRBV28 with TRBJ1-2; 9 nucleotides agree with TRBD1. Germline V gene sequence: CDR1 MDHEN, CDR2 SYDVKM. After removal of 10 bases from V and 6 bases from J, the junction contained 15 bases not matched to a gene. This CDR3 has 15 residues. The CDR3 loop is CAITETPGQGDGYTF. The CDR3 nucleotides read TGTGCCATCACAGAAACTCCGGGACAGGGCGATGGCTACACCTTC.

The chain joins TRBV7-3 to TRBJ1-5; D is undetermined. Germline V CDR1 and CDR2: SGHTA, FQGTGA. The CDR3 length is 12 residues. Trimming cost V 5 bases and J 7 bases, with 9 bases left between them. CDR3 amino acids: CASSSPPQPQHF. The CDR3 DNA is TGTGCCAGCAGCAGTCCTCCCCAGCCCCAGCATTTT.

V gene TRBV2 combines with J gene TRBJ2-6; D not certain. The V gene's germline CDR1 is SNHLY and CDR2 FYNNEI. The length of the CDR3 is 15 residues. Trimming left V 6 bases short and J 0 bases short, with 9 bases between. Here the CDR3 DNA reads TGTGCCAGCAGGTCCCCCGCCTCTGGGGCCAACGTCCTGACTTTC. Translating gives CASRSPASGANVLTF.

In its sample, this clonotype was seen a few times. The chain has TRBV6-1 and TRBJ2-5, with 8 bases identical to TRBD1. The CDR3 has 16 amino acids. Germline V gives CDR1 MNHNS, CDR2 SASEGT. Unmatched junction bases numbered 6, after V lost 2 bases and J lost 1 base. The CDR3 nucleotides are TGTGCCAGCAGTGAATGGACAGGGTCCCTCCAAGAGACCCAGTACTTC. Translation gives CASSEWTGSLQETQYF.

This clonotype was counted ten times or more. This CDR3 reads CAIETGLEALHF. CDR3 DNA sequence: TGTGCCATCGAAACAGGGCTGGAGGCCCTCCACTTT. This chain connects TRBV2 to TRBJ1-6; possible D gene TRBD1, 6 bases. Germline CDR1 and CDR2: SNHLY and FYNNEI. The CDR3 consists of 12 residues. With 10 bases removed from V and 14 bases from J, the gap between germline ends came to 18 bases.

Concerning this clonotype: A single base separates this from a much larger clone, so it may be a read error. The chain has TRBV7-8 and TRBJ1-4, with D unresolved. The germline V gene encodes CDR1 SGHVS and CDR2 FQNEAQ. The CDR3 is made up of 14 amino acids. The CDR3: CASRLVWAGEKLFF. CDR3 nucleotide sequence: TGTGCCAGCAGATTAGTTTGGGCCGGGGAAAAACTGTTTTTT.

This clonotype came up a few times. CDR3 bases: TGTGCCAGCAGTCAGTTAGCTCCCGGGACAGACTACGAGCAGTACGTC. Its translation: CASSQLAPGTDYEQYV. This chain connects TRBV27 to TRBJ2-7; 7 positions agree with TRBD1. V lost 5 bases to trimming and J lost 3 bases; unmatched junction nucleotides: 13. Germline V gene lookup returns CDR1 MNHEY and CDR2 SMNVEV (reference sequence). The CDR3 runs to 16 residues.

The chain joins TRBV6-2 or TRBV6-3 to TRBJ2-1; D remains ambiguous. This CDR3 region has 13 residues. The ends were cut back, 8 bases at V and 4 bases at J, with 12 bases in the middle. Germline values: CDR1 MNHEY, CDR2 SVGEGT. CDR3 amino acids: CASGLGRYNEQFF. The CDR3 DNA reads TGTGCCAGCGGTCTAGGAAGATACAATGAGCAGTTCTTC.

The table lists this clonotype with a few counts. The chain recombines TRBV10-2 with TRBJ2-3; D gene uncertain. Per germline, CDR1 WSHSY and CDR2 SAAADI. This CDR3 spans 15 amino acids. The V gene lost 2 bases and the J gene lost 7 bases, with 16 bases spanning the gap. The CDR3, as DNA: TGCGCCAGCAGTGAGGAAAGGGCTTTCTCCCATACGCAGTATTTT. It specifies CASSEERAFSHTQYF.

J is TRBJ2-2 and V is TRBV27; 7 nucleotides line up with TRBD1. Germline V gene data show CDR1 as MNHEY and CDR2 as SMNVEV (reference sequence). CDR3 length equals 16 residues. J was trimmed by 5 bases and V by 5 bases; bases with no gene match: 11. As DNA, the CDR3 is TGTGCCAGCAGTATCATAGGGGGCGCCGGGACCGGGGAGCTGTTTTTT. Amino acids: CASSIIGGAGTGELFF.

About this clonotype: The CDR3 carries no conserved terminal phenylalanine or tryptophan, so it likely arises from a read error. V is TRBV2 and J is TRBJ2-7; no clear D gene. V was pared by 4 bases and J by 0 bases, with 13 bases between. This CDR3 contains 15 residues. In germline, CDR1 is SNHLY, CDR2 FYNNEI. The CDR3 DNA follows: TGTGCCAGCAGTGCCATTGTAACCACCTCCTACGAGCAGTACCTC. This gives the protein CASSAIVTTSYEQYL.

The rearrangement joins TRBV7-2 to TRBJ2-1; D gene unclear. CDR1 and CDR2 from the germline V gene are SGHTA and FQGNSA. Trimming removed 0 bases at V and 10 bases at J, with 16 bases between. The CDR3 is made up of 15 amino acids. This chain's CDR3 is CASSLAQNSMGEQFF. CDR3 DNA sequence: TGTGCCAGCAGCTTAGCGCAGAACTCAATGGGGGAGCAGTTCTTC. Full variable domain (missing parts from reference TRBV7-2 and TRBJ2-1): GAGVSQSPSNKVTEKGKDVELRCDPISGHTALYWYRQSLGQGLEFLIYFQGNSAPDKSGLPSDRFSAERTGGSVSTLTIQRTQQEDSAVYLCASSLAQNSMGEQFFGPGTRLTVL.

The CDR3 region has the DNA TGTGCCAGCAGAGGGGGGACTAGCAAGTATTTT. Amino acid sequence: CASRGGTSKYF. The V and J genes are TRBV2 and TRBJ2-3; 9 bases are shared with TRBD2. J gave up 13 bases and V 6 bases, and 5 bases lay outside the gene matches. This CDR3 region has 11 residues. Looked up from germline, CDR1 is SNHLY and CDR2 is FYNNEI.

There are many counts of this clonotype. The CDR3 spells CASSSSGPYNEQFF. DNA of the CDR3: TGTGCCAGCAGCTCTAGCGGGCCGTACAATGAGCAGTTCTTC. J is TRBJ2-1 and V is TRBV11-1, with 8 bases aligning to TRBD2. CDR3 length: 14 residues. Germline CDR1 SGHAT, CDR2 FQDESV (reference sequence). With V trimmed by 4 bases and J by 4 bases, 3 bases remained unmatched.

The rearrangement links TRBV5-4 to TRBJ1-2; D ambiguous. Trimming shortened V by 9 bases and J by 1 base, and 10 bases separated the two germline ends. The CDR3 runs to 12 residues. In germline, CDR1 is SGHNT, CDR2 YYREEE (reference sequence). This chain's CDR3 is CATREGNYGYTF. The CDR3 DNA sequence: TGTGCCACCCGAGAGGGTAACTATGGCTACACCTTC.

The CDR3 bases are TGTGCCAGCAGTCCGACAGGGGCCGAGCAGTACTTC. Protein product: CASSPTGAEQYF. This chain links TRBV6-6 with TRBJ2-7, with 8 bases lining up with TRBD1. The CDR3 runs 12 residues. The germline gives CDR1 MNHNY, CDR2 SVGAGI (reference sequence). V dropped 5 bases and J dropped 6; count of bases not matched to a gene: 3.

The chain combines TRBV9 with TRBJ2-3; D unclear. This CDR3 is built from 14 residues. The germline gives CDR1 SGDLS, CDR2 YYNGEE. Deletions cut 0 bases from V and 3 bases from J, with 8 bases between. The CDR3 DNA reads TGTGCCAGCAGCGTAGAAGAGTTTACAGATACGCAGTATTTT. Its translation is CASSVEEFTDTQYF.

Points on this clonotype: It is likely a read error, because the conserved phenylalanine at the end of the CDR3 is missing. The chain is built from TRBV4-1 and TRBJ2-7; D call uncertain. The CDR3 totals 14 residues. Trimming left V 0 bases short and J 2 bases short, with 8 bases between. Per the germline V gene, CDR1 is MGHRA and CDR2 is YSYEKL. The DNA of the CDR3 is TGCGCCAGCAGCCAAGAGCCAGGAACCTACGAGCAGTACTCC. It specifies CASSQEPGTYEQYS.

This clonotype was seen at least ten times. V gene TRBV7-6 combines with J gene TRBJ1-5, with TRBD1 identical over 10 bases. This CDR3 region has 15 residues. The germline gives CDR1 SGHVS, CDR2 FNYEAQ. V was clipped by 5 bases and J by 6 bases; unmatched bases: 7. CDR3 residues: CASSPGGTGVQPQHF. The DNA for the CDR3 is TGTGCCAGCAGCCCAGGGGGGACAGGGGTTCAGCCCCAGCATTTT.

This clonotype has a handful of counts. The V and J genes are TRBV12-5 and TRBJ2-5, with 7 bases fitting TRBD1. There are 15 residues in the CDR3. The germline V gene has CDR1 LGHNT and CDR2 FRNRAP. V gave up 4 bases and J gave up 5 bases; unmatched junction bases: 10. The CDR3 is CASGSYSTGEETQYF. The CDR3 DNA reads as TGTGCTAGTGGTTCATACTCTACAGGGGAGGAGACCCAGTACTTC.

A few counts support this clonotype. This chain links TRBV6-6 with TRBJ1-5; 9 bases line up with TRBD1. V shed 8 bases and J 6 bases; nucleotides not matched to a gene: 8. The CDR3 totals 14 residues. Germline CDR1 MNHNY, CDR2 SVGAGI (reference sequence). CDR3 DNA sequence: TGTGCCAGCCTGGGACAGGGAGGCGGTCAGCCCCAGCATTTT. Protein sequence: CASLGQGGGQPQHF.

The gene calls are TRBV6-2 or TRBV6-3 and TRBJ2-3; D is undetermined. The CDR3 contains 15 residues. Trimming took off 2 bases at V and 0 bases at J, with 9 bases between the two ends. In germline, CDR1 is MNHEY, CDR2 SVGEGT. The CDR3 bases are TGTGCCAGCAGTTACCGATTAACTAGCACAGATACGCAGTATTTT. It is translated as CASSYRLTSTDTQYF.